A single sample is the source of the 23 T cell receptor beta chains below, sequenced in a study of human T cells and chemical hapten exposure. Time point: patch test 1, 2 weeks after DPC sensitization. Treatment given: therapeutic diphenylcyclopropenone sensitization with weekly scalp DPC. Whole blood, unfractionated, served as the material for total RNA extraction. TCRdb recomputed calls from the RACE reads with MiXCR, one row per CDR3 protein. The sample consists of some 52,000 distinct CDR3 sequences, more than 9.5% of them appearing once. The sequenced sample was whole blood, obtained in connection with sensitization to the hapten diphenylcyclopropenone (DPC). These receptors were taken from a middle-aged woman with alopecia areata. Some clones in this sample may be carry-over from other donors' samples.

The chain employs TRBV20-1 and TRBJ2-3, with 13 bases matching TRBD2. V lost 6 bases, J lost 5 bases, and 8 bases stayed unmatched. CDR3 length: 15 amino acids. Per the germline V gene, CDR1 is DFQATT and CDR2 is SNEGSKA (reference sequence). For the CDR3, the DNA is TGCAGTGCGGACGGACTAGCGGGAGTGGTAGATACGCAGTATTTT. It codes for CSADGLAGVVDTQYF.

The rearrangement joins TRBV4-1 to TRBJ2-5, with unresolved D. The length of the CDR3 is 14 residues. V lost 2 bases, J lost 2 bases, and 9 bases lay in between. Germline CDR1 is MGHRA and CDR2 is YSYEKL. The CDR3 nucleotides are TGCGCCAGCAGCCAAACCCGGTTTCAAGAGACCCAGTACTTC. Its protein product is CASSQTRFQETQYF.

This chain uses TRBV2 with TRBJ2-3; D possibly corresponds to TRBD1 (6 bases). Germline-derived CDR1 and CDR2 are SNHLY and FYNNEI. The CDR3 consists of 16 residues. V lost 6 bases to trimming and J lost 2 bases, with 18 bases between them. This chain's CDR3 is CASRFLGGGTTDTQYF. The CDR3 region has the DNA TGTGCCAGCAGATTCCTAGGTGGGGGCACCACAGATACGCAGTATTTT.

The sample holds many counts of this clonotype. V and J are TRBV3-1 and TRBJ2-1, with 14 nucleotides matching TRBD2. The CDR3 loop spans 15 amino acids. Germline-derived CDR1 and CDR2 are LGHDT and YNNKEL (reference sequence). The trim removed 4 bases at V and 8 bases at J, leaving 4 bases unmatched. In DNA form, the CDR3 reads TGTGCCAGCAGCCGGACTAGCGGGAGGAGTGATGAGCAGTTCTTC. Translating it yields CASSRTSGRSDEQFF.

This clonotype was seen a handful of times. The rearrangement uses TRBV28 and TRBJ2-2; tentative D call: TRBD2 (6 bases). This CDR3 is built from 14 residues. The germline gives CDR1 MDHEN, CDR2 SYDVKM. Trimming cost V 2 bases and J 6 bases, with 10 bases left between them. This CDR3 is CASSLGGSAGELFF. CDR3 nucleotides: TGTGCCAGCAGTTTAGGAGGGTCGGCCGGGGAGCTGTTTTTT.

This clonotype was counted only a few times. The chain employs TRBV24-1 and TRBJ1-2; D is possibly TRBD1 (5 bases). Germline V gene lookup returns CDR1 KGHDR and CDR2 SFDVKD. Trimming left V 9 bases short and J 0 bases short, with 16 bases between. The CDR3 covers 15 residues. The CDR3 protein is CATGDSSAANYGYTF. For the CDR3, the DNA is TGTGCCACCGGAGACAGCTCCGCTGCTAACTATGGCTACACCTTC.

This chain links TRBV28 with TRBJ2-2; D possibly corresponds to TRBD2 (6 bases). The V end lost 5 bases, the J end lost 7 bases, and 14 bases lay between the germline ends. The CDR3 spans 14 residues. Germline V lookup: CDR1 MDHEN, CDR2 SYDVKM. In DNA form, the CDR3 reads TGTGCCAGCAGTCCCTCGACTAGAAGCGGGGAGCTGTTTTTT. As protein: CASSPSTRSGELFF.

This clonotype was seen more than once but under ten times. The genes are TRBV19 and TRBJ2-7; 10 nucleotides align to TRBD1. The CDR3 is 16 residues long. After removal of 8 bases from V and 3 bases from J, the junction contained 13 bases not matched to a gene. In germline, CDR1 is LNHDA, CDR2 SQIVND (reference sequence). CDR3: CASRRDRGPGGYEQYF. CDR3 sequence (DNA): TGTGCCAGTCGCCGGGACAGGGGACCAGGGGGCTACGAGCAGTACTTC.

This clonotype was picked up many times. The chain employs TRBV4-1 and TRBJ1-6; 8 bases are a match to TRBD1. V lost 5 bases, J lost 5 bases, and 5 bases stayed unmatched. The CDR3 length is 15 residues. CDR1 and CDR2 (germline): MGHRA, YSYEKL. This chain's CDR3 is CASSGQGGDNSPLHF. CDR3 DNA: TGCGCCAGCAGCGGACAGGGCGGCGATAATTCACCCCTCCACTTT.

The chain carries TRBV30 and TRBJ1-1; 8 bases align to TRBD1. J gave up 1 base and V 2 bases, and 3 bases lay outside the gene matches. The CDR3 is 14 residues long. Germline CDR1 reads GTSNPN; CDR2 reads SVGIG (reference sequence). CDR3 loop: CAWSRDRPNTEAFF. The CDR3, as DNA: TGTGCCTGGAGTCGGGACAGGCCGAACACTGAAGCTTTCTTT.

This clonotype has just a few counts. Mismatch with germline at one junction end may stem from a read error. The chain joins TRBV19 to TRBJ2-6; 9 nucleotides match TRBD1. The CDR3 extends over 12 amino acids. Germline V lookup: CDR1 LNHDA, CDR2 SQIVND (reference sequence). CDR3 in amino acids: CASSPWTGVEHF. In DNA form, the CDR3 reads TGTGCCAGTAGTCCATGGACAGGGGTCGAACATTTC.

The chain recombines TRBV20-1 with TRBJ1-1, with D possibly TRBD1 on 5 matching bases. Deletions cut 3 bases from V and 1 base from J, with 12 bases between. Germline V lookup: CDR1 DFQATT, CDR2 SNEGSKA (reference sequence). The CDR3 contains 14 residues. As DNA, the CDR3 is TGCAGTGCTAGCTGGGGTGGGACGAACACTGAAGCTTTCTTT. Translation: CSASWGGTNTEAFF.

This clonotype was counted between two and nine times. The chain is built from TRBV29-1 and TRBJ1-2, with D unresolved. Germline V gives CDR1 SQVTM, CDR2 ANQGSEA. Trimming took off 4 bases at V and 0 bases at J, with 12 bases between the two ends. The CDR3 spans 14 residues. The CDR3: CSVGGLLANYGYTF. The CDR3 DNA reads TGCAGCGTTGGTGGCCTCCTAGCTAACTATGGCTACACCTTC.

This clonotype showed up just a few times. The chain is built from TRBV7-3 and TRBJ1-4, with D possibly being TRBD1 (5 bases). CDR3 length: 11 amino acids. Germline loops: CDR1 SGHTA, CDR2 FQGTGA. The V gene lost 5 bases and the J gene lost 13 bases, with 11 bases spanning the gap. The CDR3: CASSLGHGLFF. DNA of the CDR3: TGTGCCAGCAGCCTCGGACACGGACTGTTTTTT.

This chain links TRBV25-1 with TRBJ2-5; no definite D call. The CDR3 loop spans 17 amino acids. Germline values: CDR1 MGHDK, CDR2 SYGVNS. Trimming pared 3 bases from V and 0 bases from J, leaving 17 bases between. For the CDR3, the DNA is TGTGCCAGCAGTGACCTCCGACCGGTGCGCAACCAAGAGACCCAGTACTTC. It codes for CASSDLRPVRNQETQYF.

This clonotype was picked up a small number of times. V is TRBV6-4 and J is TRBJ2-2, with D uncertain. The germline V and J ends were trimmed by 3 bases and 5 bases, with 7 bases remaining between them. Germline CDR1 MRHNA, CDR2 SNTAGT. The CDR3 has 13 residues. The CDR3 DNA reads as TGTGCCAGCAGTGAATCTGAAACCGGGGAGCTGTTTTTT. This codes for CASSESETGELFF.

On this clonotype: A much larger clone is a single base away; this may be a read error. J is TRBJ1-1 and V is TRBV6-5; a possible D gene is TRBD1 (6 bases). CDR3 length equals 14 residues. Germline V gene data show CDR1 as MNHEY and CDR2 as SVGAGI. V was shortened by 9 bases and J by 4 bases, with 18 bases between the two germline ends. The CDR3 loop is CASAGVLQGTEAFF. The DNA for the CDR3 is TGTGCCAGTGCAGGGGTCCTCCAAGGCACTGAAGCTTTCTTT.

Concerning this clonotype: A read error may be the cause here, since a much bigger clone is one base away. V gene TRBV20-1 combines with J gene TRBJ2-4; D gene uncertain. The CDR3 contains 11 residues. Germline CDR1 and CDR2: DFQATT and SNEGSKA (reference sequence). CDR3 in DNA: TGCAGTGCTAGAGACACGAACATTCACTACTTC. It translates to CSARDTNIHYF.

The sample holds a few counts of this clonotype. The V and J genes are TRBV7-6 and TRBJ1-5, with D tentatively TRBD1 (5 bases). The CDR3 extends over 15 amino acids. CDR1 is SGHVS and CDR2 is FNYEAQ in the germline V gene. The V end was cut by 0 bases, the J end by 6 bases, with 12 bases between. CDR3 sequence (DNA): TGTGCCAGCAGCTTAGCGCCAGCAGGGACTCAGCCCCAGCATTTT. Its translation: CASSLAPAGTQPQHF. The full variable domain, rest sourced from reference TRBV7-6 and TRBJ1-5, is GAGVSQSPRYKVTKRGQDVALRCDPISGHVSLYWYRQALGQGPEFLTYFNYEAQQDKSGLPNDRFSAERPEGSISTLTIQRTEQRDSAMYRCASSLAPAGTQPQHFGDGTRLSIL.

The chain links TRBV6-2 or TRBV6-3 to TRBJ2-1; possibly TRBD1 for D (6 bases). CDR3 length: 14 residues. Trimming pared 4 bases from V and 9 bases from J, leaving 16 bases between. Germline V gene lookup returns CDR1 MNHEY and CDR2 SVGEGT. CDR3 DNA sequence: TGTGCCAGCAGTTTTTCCAGGGGTTGGGGTGAGCAGTTCTTC. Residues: CASSFSRGWGEQFF.

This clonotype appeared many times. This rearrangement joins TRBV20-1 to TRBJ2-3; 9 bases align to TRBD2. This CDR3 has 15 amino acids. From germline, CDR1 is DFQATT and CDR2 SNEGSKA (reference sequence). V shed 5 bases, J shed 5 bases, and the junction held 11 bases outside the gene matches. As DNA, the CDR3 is TGCAGTGCTCAGACCGGCGGGAGGGCCATAGATACGCAGTATTTT. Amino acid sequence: CSAQTGGRAIDTQYF.

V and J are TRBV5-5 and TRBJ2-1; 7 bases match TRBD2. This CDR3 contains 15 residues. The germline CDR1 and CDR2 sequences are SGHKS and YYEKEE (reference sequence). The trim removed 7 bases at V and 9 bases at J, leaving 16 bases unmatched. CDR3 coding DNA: TGTGCCAGCTCTAGCCCCGGTACTAGCGTTCCTGAGCAGTTCTTC. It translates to CASSSPGTSVPEQFF.

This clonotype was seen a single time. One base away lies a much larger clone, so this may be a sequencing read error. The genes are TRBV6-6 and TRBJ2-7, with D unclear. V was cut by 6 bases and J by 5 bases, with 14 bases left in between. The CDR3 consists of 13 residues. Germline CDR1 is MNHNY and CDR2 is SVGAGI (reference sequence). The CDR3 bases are TGTGCCAGCAGACCACCACGGTTCGACGAGCAGTACTTC. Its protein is CASRPPRFDEQYF.